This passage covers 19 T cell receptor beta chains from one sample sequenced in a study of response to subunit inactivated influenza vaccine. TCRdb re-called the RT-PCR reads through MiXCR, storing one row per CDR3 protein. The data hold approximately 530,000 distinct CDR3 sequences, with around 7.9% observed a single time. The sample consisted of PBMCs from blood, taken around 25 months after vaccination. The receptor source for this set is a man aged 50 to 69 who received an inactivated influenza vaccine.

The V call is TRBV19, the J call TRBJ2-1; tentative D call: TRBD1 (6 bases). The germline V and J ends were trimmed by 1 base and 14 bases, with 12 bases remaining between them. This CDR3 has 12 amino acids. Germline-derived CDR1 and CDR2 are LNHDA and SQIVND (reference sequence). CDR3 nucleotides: TGTGCCAGTAGTATAGCTGGACAGAGTAAGTTCTTC. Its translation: CASSIAGQSKFF.

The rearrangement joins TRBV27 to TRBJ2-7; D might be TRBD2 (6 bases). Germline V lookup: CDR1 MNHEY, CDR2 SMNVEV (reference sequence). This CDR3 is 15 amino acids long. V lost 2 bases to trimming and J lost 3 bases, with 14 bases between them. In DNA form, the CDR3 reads TGTGCCAGCAGTTTAGGTGCGGGGCCCTACTACGAGCAGTACTTC. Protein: CASSLGAGPYYEQYF.

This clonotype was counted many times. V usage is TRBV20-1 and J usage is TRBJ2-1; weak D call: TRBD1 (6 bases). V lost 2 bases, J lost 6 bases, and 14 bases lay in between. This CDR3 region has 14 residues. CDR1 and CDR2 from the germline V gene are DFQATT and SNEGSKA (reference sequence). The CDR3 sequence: CSARSGRGGNEQFF. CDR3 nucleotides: TGCAGTGCTAGATCTGGGAGAGGGGGCAATGAGCAGTTCTTC.

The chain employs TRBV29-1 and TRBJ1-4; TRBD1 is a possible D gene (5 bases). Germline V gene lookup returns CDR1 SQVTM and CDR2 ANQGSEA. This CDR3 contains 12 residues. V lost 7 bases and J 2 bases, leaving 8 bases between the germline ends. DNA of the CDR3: TGCAGCGGCAGGGAGACTAATGAAAAACTGTTTTTT. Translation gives CSGRETNEKLFF.

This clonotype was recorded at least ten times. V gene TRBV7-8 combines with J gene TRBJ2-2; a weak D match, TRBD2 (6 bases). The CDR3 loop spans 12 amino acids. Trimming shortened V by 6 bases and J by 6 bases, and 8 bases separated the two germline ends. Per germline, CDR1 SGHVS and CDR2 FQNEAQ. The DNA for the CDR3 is TGTGCCAGCAGGGGCGGGGCCGGGGAGCTGTTTTTT. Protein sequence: CASRGGAGELFF.

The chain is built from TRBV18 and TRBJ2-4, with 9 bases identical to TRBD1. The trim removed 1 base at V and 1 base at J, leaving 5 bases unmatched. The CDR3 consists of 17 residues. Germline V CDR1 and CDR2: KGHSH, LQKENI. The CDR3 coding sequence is TGTGCCAGCTCACCACTACAGGGGGCGAATGCCAAAAACATTCAGTACTTC. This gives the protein CASSPLQGANAKNIQYF.

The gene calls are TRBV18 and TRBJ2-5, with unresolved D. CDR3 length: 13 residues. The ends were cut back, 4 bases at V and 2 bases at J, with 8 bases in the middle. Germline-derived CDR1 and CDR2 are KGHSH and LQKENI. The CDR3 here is CASSQAEQETQYF. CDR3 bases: TGTGCCAGCTCACAAGCAGAACAAGAGACCCAGTACTTC. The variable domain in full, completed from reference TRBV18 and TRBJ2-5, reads NAGVMQNPRHLVRRRGQEARLRCSPMKGHSHVYWYRQLPEEGLKFMVYLQKENIIDESGMPKERFSAEFPKEGPSILRIQQVVRGDSAAYFCASSQAEQETQYFGPGTRLLVL.

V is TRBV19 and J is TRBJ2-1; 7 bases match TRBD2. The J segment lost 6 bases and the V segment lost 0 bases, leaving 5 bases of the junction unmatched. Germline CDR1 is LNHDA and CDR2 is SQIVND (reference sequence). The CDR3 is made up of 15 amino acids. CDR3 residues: CASSIELAVPNEQFF. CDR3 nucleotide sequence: TGTGCCAGTAGTATAGAGCTAGCGGTGCCCAATGAGCAGTTCTTC.

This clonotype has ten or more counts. The CDR3 here is CASSSEGAGAFF. CDR3 sequence (DNA): TGTGCCAGCAGCTCGGAAGGCGCGGGAGCTTTCTTT. The chain joins TRBV5-4 to TRBJ1-1; D remains unclear. Trimming pared 3 bases from V and 10 bases from J, leaving 13 bases between. Per the germline V gene, CDR1 is SGHNT and CDR2 is YYREEE (reference sequence). The CDR3 loop spans 12 amino acids.

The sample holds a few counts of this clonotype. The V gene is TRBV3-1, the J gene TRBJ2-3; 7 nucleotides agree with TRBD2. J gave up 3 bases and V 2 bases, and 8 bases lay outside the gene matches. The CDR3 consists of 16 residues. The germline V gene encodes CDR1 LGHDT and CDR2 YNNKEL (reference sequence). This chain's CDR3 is CASSQMAGAGTDTQYF. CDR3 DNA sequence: TGTGCCAGCAGCCAAATGGCGGGAGCGGGGACAGATACGCAGTATTTT.

CDR3 sequence: CASAFTKGQITDTQYF. The CDR3 nucleotides are TGTGCCAGCGCTTTTACCAAGGGGCAGATCACAGATACGCAGTATTTT. The rearrangement uses TRBV28 and TRBJ2-3, with D tentatively TRBD1 (5 bases). The CDR3 has 16 residues. From germline, CDR1 is MDHEN and CDR2 SYDVKM. V was trimmed by 8 bases and J by 2 bases, leaving 20 bases between them.

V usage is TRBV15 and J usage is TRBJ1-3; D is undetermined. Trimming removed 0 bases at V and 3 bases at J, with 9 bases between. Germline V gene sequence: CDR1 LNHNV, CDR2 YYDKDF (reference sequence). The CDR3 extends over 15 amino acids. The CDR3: CATSRDRVGGNTIYF. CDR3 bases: TGTGCCACCAGCAGAGATCGGGTTGGTGGAAACACCATATATTTT.

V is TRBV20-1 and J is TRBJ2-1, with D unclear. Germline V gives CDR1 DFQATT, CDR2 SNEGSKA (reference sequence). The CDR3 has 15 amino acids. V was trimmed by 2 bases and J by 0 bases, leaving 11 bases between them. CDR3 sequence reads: CSARLSESSYNEQFF. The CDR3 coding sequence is TGCAGTGCTAGACTCTCCGAAAGCTCCTACAATGAGCAGTTCTTC.

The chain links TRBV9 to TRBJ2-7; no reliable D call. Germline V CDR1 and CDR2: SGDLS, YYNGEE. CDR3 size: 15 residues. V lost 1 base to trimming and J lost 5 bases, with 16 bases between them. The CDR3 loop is CASSVSPGVPHEQYF. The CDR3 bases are TGTGCCAGCAGCGTATCCCCTGGGGTCCCCCACGAGCAGTACTTC.

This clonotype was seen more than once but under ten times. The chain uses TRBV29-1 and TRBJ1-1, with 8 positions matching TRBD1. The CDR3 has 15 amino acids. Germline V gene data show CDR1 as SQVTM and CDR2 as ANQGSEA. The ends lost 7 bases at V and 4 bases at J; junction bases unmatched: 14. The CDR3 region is CSGRAYRGYGTEAFF. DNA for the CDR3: TGCAGCGGGAGAGCTTACAGGGGGTATGGCACTGAAGCTTTCTTT.

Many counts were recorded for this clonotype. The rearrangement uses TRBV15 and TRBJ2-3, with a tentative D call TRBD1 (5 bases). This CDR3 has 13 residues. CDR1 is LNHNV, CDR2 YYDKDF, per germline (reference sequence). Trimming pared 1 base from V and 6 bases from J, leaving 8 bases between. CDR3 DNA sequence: TGTGCCACCAGCAGAGTCAAGGGGGATACGCAGTATTTT. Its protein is CATSRVKGDTQYF.

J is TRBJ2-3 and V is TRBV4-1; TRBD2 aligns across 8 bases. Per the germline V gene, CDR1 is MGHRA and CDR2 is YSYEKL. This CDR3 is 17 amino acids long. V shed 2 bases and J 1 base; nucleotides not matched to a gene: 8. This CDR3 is CASSQPGLGLRTDTQYF. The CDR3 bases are TGCGCCAGCAGCCAACCGGGACTAGGGTTGCGCACAGATACGCAGTATTTT.

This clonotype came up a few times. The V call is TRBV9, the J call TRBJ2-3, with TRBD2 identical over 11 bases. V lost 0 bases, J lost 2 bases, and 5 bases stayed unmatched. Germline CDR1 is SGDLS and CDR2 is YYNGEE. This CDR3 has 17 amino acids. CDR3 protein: CASSVEGTSGITDTQYF. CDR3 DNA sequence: TGTGCCAGCAGCGTAGAGGGGACTAGCGGAATCACAGATACGCAGTATTTT.

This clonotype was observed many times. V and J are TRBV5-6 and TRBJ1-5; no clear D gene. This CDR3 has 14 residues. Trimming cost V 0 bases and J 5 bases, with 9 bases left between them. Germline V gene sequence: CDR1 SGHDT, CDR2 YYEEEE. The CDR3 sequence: CASSLVADDQPQHF. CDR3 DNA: TGTGCCAGCAGCTTGGTGGCAGATGATCAGCCCCAGCATTTT.